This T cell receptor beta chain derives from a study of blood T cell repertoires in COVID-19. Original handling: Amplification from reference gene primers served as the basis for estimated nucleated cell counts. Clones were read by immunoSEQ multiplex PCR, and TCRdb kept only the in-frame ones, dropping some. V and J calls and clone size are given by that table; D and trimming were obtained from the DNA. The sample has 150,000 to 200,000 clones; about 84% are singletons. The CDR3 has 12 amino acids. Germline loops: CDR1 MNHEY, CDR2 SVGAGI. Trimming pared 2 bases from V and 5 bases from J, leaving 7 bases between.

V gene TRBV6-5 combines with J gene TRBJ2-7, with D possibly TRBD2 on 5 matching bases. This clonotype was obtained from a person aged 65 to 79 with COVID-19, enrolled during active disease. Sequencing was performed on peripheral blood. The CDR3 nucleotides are TGTGCCAGCAGTTACGGGGAGCACGAGCAGTACTTC. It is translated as CASSYGEHEQYF.